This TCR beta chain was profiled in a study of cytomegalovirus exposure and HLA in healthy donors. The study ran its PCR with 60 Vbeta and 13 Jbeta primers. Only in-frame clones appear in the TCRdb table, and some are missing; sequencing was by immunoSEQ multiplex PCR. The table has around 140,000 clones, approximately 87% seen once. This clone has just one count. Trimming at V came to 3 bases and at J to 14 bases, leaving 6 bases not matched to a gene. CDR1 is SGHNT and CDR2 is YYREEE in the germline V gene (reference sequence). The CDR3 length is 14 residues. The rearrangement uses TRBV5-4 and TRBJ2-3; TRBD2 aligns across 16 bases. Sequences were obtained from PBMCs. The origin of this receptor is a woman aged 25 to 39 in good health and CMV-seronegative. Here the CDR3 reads CASSWGTSGGARYF. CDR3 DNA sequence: TGTGCCAGCAGCTGGGGGACTAGCGGGGGGGCCCGGTATTTT.